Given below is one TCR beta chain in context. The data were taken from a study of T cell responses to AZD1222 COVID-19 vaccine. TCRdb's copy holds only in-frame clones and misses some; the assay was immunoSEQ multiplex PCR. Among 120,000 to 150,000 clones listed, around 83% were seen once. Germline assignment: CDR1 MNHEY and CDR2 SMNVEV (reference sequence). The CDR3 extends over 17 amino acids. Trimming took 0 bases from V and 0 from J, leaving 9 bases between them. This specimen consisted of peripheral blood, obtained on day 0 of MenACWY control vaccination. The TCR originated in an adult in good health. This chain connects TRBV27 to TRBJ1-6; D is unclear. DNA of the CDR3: TGTGCCAGCAGTTTATCCCTACAGAGCTCCTATAATTCACCCCTCCACTTT. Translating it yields CASSLSLQSSYNSPLHF.